This T cell receptor beta chain was sequenced for a study of breast tumors, draining lymph nodes, adjacent tissues. Findings and limits, study-wide: Data only fit, rather than demonstrated, lymph node origin of most tumor T cells. Data fit most tumor T cells coming from lymph node, expanding in tumor. Luminal-like breast cancer showed significantly greater tumor-nontumor repertoire similarity than basal-like breast cancer did. Tumor repertoires ranked between lymph nodes and nontumor tissue in diversity, with V and J gene preferences.

Breast cancer patients provided tissue from their axillary draining lymph nodes. This clonotype occurred many times. Its antigen is as yet unknown. TCRdb itself ran the multiplex PCR reads through MiXCR, one entry per CDR3 protein. Altogether 290,000 or so distinct CDR3 sequences are present, 30% being singletons, with the ten largest covering over 0.95%. V lost 0 bases, J lost 8 bases, and 16 bases lay in between. Looked up from germline, CDR1 is MNHEY and CDR2 is SVGAGI. The CDR3 consists of 15 residues. The receptor's source is a female donor with breast cancer. Some clones in this sample may be carry-over from other donors' samples. The chain has TRBV6-5 and TRBJ1-2; TRBD1 is a possible D gene (6 bases). The source material was axillary lymph node tissue. The DNA for the CDR3 is TGTGCCAGCAGTTACTCAACGGGGGCCCAACCGGGCTACACCTTC. Its translation: CASSYSTGAQPGYTF.